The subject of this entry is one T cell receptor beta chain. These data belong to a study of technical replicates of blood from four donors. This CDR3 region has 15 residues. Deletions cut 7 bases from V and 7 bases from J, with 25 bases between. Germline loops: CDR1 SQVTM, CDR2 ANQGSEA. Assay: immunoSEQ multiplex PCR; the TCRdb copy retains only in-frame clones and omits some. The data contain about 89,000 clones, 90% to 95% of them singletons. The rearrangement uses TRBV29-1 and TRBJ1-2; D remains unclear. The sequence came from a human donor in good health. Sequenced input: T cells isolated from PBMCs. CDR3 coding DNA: TGCAGCGCGGGAGCGGTAGGAGATCTGCCTGGTGGCTACACCTTC. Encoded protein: CSAGAVGDLPGGYTF.